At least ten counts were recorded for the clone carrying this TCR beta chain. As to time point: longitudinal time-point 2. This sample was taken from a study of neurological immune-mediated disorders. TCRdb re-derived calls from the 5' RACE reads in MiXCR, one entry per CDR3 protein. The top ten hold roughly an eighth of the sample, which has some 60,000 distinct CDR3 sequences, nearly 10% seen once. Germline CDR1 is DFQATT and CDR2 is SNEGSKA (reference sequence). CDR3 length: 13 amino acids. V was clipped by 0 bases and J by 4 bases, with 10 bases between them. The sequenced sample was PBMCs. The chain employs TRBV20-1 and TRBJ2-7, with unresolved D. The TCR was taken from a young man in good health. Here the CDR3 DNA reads TGCAGTGCTAGAGAGAGGCTAGAGTACGAGCAGTACTTC. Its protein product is CSARERLEYEQYF.